Listed here are 17 T cell receptor beta chains from one sample, sequenced in a study of cytomegalovirus exposure and HLA in healthy donors. PCR involved 60 Vbeta and 13 Jbeta primers. Data came from immunoSEQ multiplex PCR; TCRdb stores just in-frame clones and leaves some out. Counted here are around 91,000 clones, 78% occurring once; the ten biggest clones make up around 2.6%. Material for sequencing was PBMCs. Every receptor here comes from a male donor in good health and CMV-seropositive.

The V and J genes are TRBV7-2 and TRBJ1-5, with D unclear. With 5 bases removed from V and 10 bases from J, the gap between germline ends came to 21 bases. The CDR3 totals 15 residues. Germline assignment: CDR1 SGHTA and CDR2 FQGNSA. CDR3 in DNA: TGTGCCAGCAGCGCTAAGGAGTCCGGGGTCGTTCCCCAGCATTTT. Translation gives CASSAKESGVVPQHF.

This clone occurred a few times. The chain links TRBV28 to TRBJ2-7; maybe TRBD1 (6 bases). The CDR3 length is 16 residues. The V gene lost 5 bases and the J gene lost 2 bases, with 19 bases spanning the gap. Germline loops: CDR1 MDHEN, CDR2 SYDVKM. CDR3 loop: CASSPPVGQPPYEQYF. The CDR3 DNA reads TGTGCCAGCAGTCCCCCGGTAGGACAGCCCCCCTACGAGCAGTACTTC.

V is TRBV16 and J is TRBJ2-7, with a possible D match to TRBD1 (5 bases). The CDR3 consists of 14 residues. V dropped 2 bases and J dropped 4 bases, with 12 bases sitting between them. Germline V gene data show CDR1 as KGHSY and CDR2 as FQNENV. The CDR3 region has the DNA TGTGCCAGCAGCCAACGCAGGGAACTATACGAGCAGTACTTC. Protein product: CASSQRRELYEQYF.

The chain couples TRBV6-1 to TRBJ2-7, with 7 bases that match TRBD1. V was clipped by 3 bases and J by 3 bases; unmatched bases: 14. CDR3 size: 17 residues. Germline values: CDR1 MNHNS, CDR2 SASEGT. The CDR3 nucleotides read TGTGCCAGCAGTGAGTTCACCGGGACAGCCTCTTACTACGAGCAGTACTTC. Its protein is CASSEFTGTASYYEQYF.

The chain is built from TRBV7-9 and TRBJ2-5; D unresolved. Per germline, CDR1 SEHNR and CDR2 FQNEAQ (reference sequence). The CDR3 extends over 14 amino acids. Deletions cut 4 bases from V and 5 bases from J, with 14 bases between. In DNA, the CDR3 is TGTGCCAGCAGCTACTCACTGCTACGGGAGACCCAGTACTTC. Amino acid sequence: CASSYSLLRETQYF.

The sample holds one count of this clone. The chain employs TRBV5-1 and TRBJ2-7, with TRBD2 matching over 8 bases. V lost 3 bases to trimming and J lost 5 bases; unmatched junction nucleotides: 19. The CDR3 is 18 residues long. Per germline, CDR1 SGHRS and CDR2 YFSETQ. The CDR3 spells CASSSALIRIAGKHEQYF. The CDR3 DNA follows: TGCGCCAGCAGCTCCGCCTTAATAAGAATAGCGGGAAAACACGAGCAGTACTTC.

V and J are TRBV29-1 and TRBJ2-1; 8 bases are shared with TRBD2. J lost 2 bases, V lost 7 bases, and 10 bases had no gene match. The germline V gene encodes CDR1 SQVTM and CDR2 ANQGSEA. The CDR3 is 15 amino acids. CDR3 loop: CSARRLAGPYNEQFF. The DNA for the CDR3 is TGCAGCGCCCGCCGCCTAGCGGGTCCCTACAATGAGCAGTTCTTC.

J is TRBJ2-1 and V is TRBV7-2; D not resolved. V shed 2 bases and J shed 9 bases, with 5 bases lying between them. Germline CDR1 SGHTA, CDR2 FQGNSA. The CDR3 has 11 residues. CDR3 in amino acids: CASSLYGEQFF. The CDR3, as DNA: TGTGCCAGCAGCTTATACGGTGAGCAGTTCTTC. Full variable domain (outside the CDR3, taken from reference TRBV7-2 and TRBJ2-1): GAGVSQSPSNKVTEKGKDVELRCDPISGHTALYWYRQSLGQGLEFLIYFQGNSAPDKSGLPSDRFSAERTGGSVSTLTIQRTQQEDSAVYLCASSLYGEQFFGPGTRLTVL.

The V gene is TRBV29-1, the J gene TRBJ2-5, with a tentative D call TRBD1 (6 bases). Germline V gives CDR1 SQVTM, CDR2 ANQGSEA. V lost 7 bases and J lost 9, with 24 bases in between. CDR3 length: 14 residues. Here the CDR3 DNA reads TGCAGCGCCGCAGGGGACGGCAATAGGGCGGCCCAGTACTTC. Translation: CSAAGDGNRAAQYF.

This clone appeared a single time. Written as DNA, the CDR3 is TGCGCCAGCAGCTTGGACTCTCCAAGCACAGATACGCAGTATTTT. Translation: CASSLDSPSTDTQYF. The chain carries TRBV5-1 and TRBJ2-3; the D is unclear. The CDR3 totals 15 residues. The V gene's germline CDR1 is SGHRS and CDR2 YFSETQ. V lost 0 bases and J 0 bases, leaving 8 bases between the germline ends.

The sample holds a few counts of this clone. V gene TRBV29-1 combines with J gene TRBJ2-7; D may be TRBD1 (6 bases). The V end lost 4 bases, the J end lost 7 bases, and 23 bases lay between the germline ends. There are 15 residues in the CDR3. The germline gives CDR1 SQVTM, CDR2 ANQGSEA. The CDR3 sequence is CSVGRPRPGDWEQYF. CDR3 coding DNA: TGCAGCGTTGGAAGACCTAGACCAGGGGATTGGGAGCAGTACTTC.

This clone was detected only once. The V call is TRBV6-6, the J call TRBJ2-3; 7 bases agree with TRBD1. The V and J ends lost 7 bases and 3 bases, in that order; junction bases with no gene match: 10. The germline V gene encodes CDR1 MNHNY and CDR2 SVGAGI (reference sequence). The CDR3 is 15 amino acids. The CDR3 nucleotides are TGTGCCAGCACCGTCGGGACAGTTCTGACAGATACGCAGTATTTT. This codes for CASTVGTVLTDTQYF.

The J gene is TRBJ2-1, the V gene TRBV10-3, with TRBD2 matching over 11 bases. The V gene's germline CDR1 is ENHRY and CDR2 SYGVKD. Trimming cost V 0 bases and J 6 bases; bases outside gene matches: 7. The CDR3 is 17 amino acids. The CDR3 here is CAISESVGLAGLNEQFF. The CDR3, as DNA: TGTGCCATCAGTGAGTCTGTCGGACTAGCGGGTCTCAATGAGCAGTTCTTC.

V usage is TRBV28 and J usage is TRBJ2-3; D perhaps matches TRBD2 (6 bases). The CDR3 totals 13 residues. V was pared by 4 bases and J by 6 bases, with 11 bases between. Germline assignment: CDR1 MDHEN and CDR2 SYDVKM. Here the CDR3 DNA reads TGTGCCAGCAGTTGGCGGGGTGGGGATACGCAGTATTTT. It yields the protein CASSWRGGDTQYF.

Only a few counts were recorded for this clone. The chain has TRBV25-1 and TRBJ2-2; D call uncertain. This CDR3 has 12 residues. Trimming pared 8 bases from V and 2 bases from J, leaving 6 bases between. CDR1 MGHDK and CDR2 SYGVNS come from the germline V gene. This CDR3 reads CASALNTGELFF. CDR3 DNA: TGTGCCAGCGCGCTCAACACCGGGGAGCTGTTTTTT. Based on the CDR3 plus reference TRBV25-1 and TRBJ2-2, the full variable domain is EADIYQTPRYLVIGTGKKITLECSQTMGHDKMYWYQQDPGMELHLIHYSYGVNSTEKGDLSSESTVSRIRTEHFPLTLESARPSHTSQYLCASALNTGELFFGEGSRLTVL.

This sequence joins TRBV6-6 and TRBJ2-6; D unclear. This CDR3 region has 15 residues. From germline, CDR1 is MNHNY and CDR2 SVGAGI (reference sequence). V shed 8 bases and J shed 2 bases, with 13 bases lying between them. Here the CDR3 DNA reads TGTGCCAGCTCCTTCGGTCCCCCTGGGGCCAACGTCCTGACTTTC. Its protein is CASSFGPPGANVLTF.

The gene calls are TRBV6-6 and TRBJ2-7, with 11 nucleotides matching TRBD2. The V gene's germline CDR1 is MNHNY and CDR2 SVGAGI (reference sequence). The V and J ends lost 2 bases and 6 bases, in that order; junction bases with no gene match: 6. The CDR3 covers 15 residues. Written as DNA, the CDR3 is TGTGCCAGCAGTTACGGGGTAGCGGGAGGGTTCGAGCAGTACTTC. Translated, it gives CASSYGVAGGFEQYF.